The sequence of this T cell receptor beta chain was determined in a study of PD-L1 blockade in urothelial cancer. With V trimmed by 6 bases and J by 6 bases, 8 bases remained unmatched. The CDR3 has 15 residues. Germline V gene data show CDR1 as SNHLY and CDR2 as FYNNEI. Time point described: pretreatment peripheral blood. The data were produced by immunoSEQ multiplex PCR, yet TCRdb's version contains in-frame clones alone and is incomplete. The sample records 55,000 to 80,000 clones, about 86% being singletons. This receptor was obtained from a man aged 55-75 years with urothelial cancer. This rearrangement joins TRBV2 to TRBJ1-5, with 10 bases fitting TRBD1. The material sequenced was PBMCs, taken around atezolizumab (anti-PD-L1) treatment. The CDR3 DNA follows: TGTGCCAGCAGCGTAGACAGGGGGCGCACTCAGCCCCAGCATTTT. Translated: CASSVDRGRTQPQHF.